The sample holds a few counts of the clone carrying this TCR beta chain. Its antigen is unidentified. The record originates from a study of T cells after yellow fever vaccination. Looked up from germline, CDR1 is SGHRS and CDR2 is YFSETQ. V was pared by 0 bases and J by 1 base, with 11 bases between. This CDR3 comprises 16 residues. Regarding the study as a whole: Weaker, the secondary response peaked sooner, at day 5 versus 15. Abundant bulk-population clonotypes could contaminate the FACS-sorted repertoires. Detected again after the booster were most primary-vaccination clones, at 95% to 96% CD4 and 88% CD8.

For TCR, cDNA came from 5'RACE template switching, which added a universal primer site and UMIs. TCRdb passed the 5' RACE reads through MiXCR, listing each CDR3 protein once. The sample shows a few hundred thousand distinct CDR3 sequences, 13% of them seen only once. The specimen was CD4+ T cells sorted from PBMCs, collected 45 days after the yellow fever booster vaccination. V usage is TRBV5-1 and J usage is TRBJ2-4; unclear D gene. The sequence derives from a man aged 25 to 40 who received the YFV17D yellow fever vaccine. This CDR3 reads CASSLELLGAKNIQYF. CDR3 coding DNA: TGCGCCAGCAGCTTGGAATTGCTTGGGGCCAAAAACATTCAGTACTTC.